These 3 T cell receptor beta chains were sequenced from one sample in a study of T cell repertoires in cytomegalovirus infection (dated by TCRdb to the late 2010s). The reads were generated on an Illumina HiSeq 1500. In-frame beta chains were kept once TCRdb had trimmed the public reads at Q25 with fastp and called clones with MiXCR. When rows share a CDR3 protein, they turn into one entry using the most common DNA and genes. The sample contains approximately 250,000 distinct CDR3 sequences, roughly an eighth of them found a single time. 1.5% to 2% of the sample rests with the top ten. Sequencing used PBMCs. These receptors came from a human donor in good health (CMV status not recorded). Some clones in this sample may be carry-over from other donors' samples.

This clonotype was observed at least ten times. The DNA for the CDR3 is TGTGCCAGCAGTTTTTCTCGCCCTAGCGGTTCCACGTCCCCCTACGAGCAGTACTTC. This gives the protein CASSFSRPSGSTSPYEQYF. The chain uses TRBV6-1 and TRBJ2-7, with 7 bases lining up with TRBD2. The trim removed 5 bases at V and 2 bases at J, leaving 21 bases unmatched. Germline CDR1 MNHNS, CDR2 SASEGT. This CDR3 region has 19 residues.

This clonotype appeared once. V usage is TRBV20-1 and J usage is TRBJ2-5, with D perhaps given as TRBD1 or TRBD2 (5 bases each). The germline V gene encodes CDR1 DFQATT and CDR2 SNEGSKA (reference sequence). The CDR3 spans 15 residues. V was cut by 2 bases and J by 7 bases, with 20 bases left in between. The CDR3 nucleotides read TGCAGTGCTAGATTTTCCGGGACCAGGTCAGGGACCCAGTACTTC. Its translation: CSARFSGTRSGTQYF.

This clonotype has ten or more counts. The chain joins TRBV6-2 or TRBV6-3 to TRBJ2-3, with 11 bases matching TRBD1. Germline lookup yields CDR1 MNHEY and CDR2 SVGEGT. The CDR3 runs 17 residues. The V and J ends lost 2 bases and 4 bases, in that order; junction bases with no gene match: 8. The CDR3, as DNA: TGTGCCAGCAGTTACCTCCTGGGACAGGGGGTAGCAGATACGCAGTATTTT. Its protein is CASSYLLGQGVADTQYF.